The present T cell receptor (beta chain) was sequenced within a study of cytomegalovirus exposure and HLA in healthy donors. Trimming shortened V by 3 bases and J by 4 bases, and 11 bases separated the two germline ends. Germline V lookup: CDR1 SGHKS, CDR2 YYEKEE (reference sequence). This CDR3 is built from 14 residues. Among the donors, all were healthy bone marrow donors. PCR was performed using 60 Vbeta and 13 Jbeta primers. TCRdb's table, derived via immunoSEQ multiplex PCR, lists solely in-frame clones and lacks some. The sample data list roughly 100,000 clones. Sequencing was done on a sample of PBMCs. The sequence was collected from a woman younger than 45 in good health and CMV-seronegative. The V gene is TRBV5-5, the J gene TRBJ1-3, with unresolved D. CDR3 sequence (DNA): TGTGCCAGCAGCTACCGAGCGTCCGGAAACACCATATATTTT. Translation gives CASSYRASGNTIYF.